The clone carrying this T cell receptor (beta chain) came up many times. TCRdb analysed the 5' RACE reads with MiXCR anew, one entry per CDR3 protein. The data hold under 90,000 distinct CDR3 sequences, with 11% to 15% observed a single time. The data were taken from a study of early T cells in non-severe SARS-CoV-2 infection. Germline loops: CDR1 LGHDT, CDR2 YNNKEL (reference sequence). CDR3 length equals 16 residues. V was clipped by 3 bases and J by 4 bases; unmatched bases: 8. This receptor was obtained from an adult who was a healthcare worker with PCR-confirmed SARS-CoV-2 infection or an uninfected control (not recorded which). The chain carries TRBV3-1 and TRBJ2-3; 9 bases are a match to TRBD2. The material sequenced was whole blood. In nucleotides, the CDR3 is TGTGCCAGCAGCCAGAGAGGTAGCGGGGGTGCAGATACGCAGTATTTT. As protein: CASSQRGSGGADTQYF.